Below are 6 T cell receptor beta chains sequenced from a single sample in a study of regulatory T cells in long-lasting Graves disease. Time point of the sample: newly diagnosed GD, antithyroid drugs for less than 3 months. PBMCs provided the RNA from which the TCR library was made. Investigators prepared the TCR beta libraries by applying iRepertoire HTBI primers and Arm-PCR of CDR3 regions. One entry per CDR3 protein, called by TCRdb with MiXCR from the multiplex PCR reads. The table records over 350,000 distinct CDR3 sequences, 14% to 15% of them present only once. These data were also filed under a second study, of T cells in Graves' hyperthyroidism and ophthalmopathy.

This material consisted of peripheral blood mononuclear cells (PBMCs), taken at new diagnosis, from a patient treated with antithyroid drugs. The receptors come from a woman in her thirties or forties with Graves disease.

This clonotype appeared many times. CDR3 sequence: CASIQGWGRGEQFF. CDR3 in DNA: TGTGCCAGCATCCAAGGGTGGGGGAGAGGTGAGCAGTTCTTC. V usage is TRBV2 and J usage is TRBJ2-4; D may correspond to TRBD1 or TRBD2 (5 bases each). The J call is in doubt because the DNA end fits TRBJ2-1 better. The CDR3 spans 14 residues. Germline V lookup: CDR1 SNHLY, CDR2 FYNNEI.

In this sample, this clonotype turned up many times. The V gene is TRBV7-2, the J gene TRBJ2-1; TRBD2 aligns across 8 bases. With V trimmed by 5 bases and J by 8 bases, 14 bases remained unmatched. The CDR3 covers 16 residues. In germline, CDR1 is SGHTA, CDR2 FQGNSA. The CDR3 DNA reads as TGTGCCAGCAGCCCTCGGGGGGGCGGGAGAATCTATGAGCAGTTCTTC. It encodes CASSPRGGGRIYEQFF.

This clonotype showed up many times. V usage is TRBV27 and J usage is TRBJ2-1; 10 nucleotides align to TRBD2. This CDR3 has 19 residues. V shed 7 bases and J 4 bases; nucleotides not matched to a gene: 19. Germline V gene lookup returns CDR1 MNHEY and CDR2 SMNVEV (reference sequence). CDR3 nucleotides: TGTGCCAGCACCCCAGCGGGACTAGCGTCTCGCTCCCGTTACAATGAGCAGTTCTTC. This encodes CASTPAGLASRSRYNEQFF.

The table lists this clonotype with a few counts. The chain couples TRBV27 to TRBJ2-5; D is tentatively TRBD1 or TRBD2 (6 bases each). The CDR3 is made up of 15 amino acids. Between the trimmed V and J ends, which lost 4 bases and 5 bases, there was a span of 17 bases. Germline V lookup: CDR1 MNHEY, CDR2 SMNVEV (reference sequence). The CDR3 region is CASSSGASETETQYF. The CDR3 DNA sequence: TGTGCCAGCAGTTCGGGGGCTAGCGAGACGGAGACCCAGTACTTC.

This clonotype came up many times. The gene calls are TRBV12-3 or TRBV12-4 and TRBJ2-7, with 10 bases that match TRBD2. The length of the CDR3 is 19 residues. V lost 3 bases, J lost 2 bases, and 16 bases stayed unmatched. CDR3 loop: CASSFPDSAGGPDPYEQYF. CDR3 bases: TGTGCCAGCAGTTTCCCAGACTCAGCGGGAGGGCCAGACCCCTACGAGCAGTACTTC.

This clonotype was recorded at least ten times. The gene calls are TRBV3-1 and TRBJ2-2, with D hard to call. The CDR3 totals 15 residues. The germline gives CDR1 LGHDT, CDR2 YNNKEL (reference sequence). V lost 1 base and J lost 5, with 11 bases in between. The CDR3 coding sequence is TGTGCCAGCAGCCAAGCCCAGGTTCTGACCGGGGAGCTGTTTTTT. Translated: CASSQAQVLTGELFF. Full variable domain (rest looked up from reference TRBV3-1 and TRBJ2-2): DTAVSQTPKYLVTQMGNDKSIKCEQNLGHDTMYWYKQDSKKFLKIMFSYNNKELIINETVPNRFSPKSPDKAHLNLHINSLELGDSAVYFCASSQAQVLTGELFFGEGSRLTVL.